This passage covers 2 T cell receptor beta chains from one sample sequenced in a study of molecular identifiers for immune sequencing clone quantification. TCRdb re-called the PCR reads through MiXCR, storing one row per CDR3 protein. In the table there are approximately 97,000 distinct CDR3 sequences, 20% to 30% of which are singletons. The sequencing input was naive CD8+ T cells from blood, with Jurkat cell RNA spiked in. The subset denotes: FACS-sorted CD8+CD4-CCR7+CD45RA+ naive T cells. These receptors were collected from a human donor in good health. Some libraries in this study had Jurkat cell RNA spiked in.

This clonotype appeared a few times. The chain has TRBV30 and TRBJ2-7; unclear D gene. There are 15 residues in the CDR3. Germline lookup yields CDR1 GTSNPN and CDR2 SVGIG (reference sequence). V gave up 5 bases and J gave up 6 bases, with 23 bases separating them. Here the CDR3 reads CAWAGPICRTCEQYF. CDR3 bases: TGTGCCTGGGCAGGACCGATATGCAGGACCTGCGAGCAGTACTTC.

The sample holds many counts of this clonotype. CDR3 coding DNA: TGTGCCAGCAGCGTAGTGTCAGTGGTCAGCGGGGGCACAGATACGCAGTATTTT. Translated: CASSVVSVVSGGTDTQYF. The chain couples TRBV9 to TRBJ2-3, with 7 nucleotides matching TRBD2. The CDR3 loop spans 18 amino acids. Germline assignment: CDR1 SGDLS and CDR2 YYNGEE. After removal of 0 bases from V and 1 base from J, the junction contained 11 bases not matched to a gene.